A single sample is the source of the 6 T cell receptor beta chains below, sequenced in a study of blood T cell repertoires in COVID-19. Libraries were prepared by immunoSEQ multiplex PCR; TCRdb keeps only in-frame clonotypes and omits some of them. Of fewer than 250,000 clones in the sample, around four fifths were seen once. Sequenced sample: peripheral blood. All receptors derive from a woman between 50 and 59 years old with acute or convalescent COVID-19.

The chain has TRBV12-5 and TRBJ2-3; TRBD2 matches at 15 bases. Per germline, CDR1 LGHNT and CDR2 FRNRAP. The CDR3 runs 16 residues. V lost 5 bases and J lost 3; bases outside the gene matches: 3. CDR3 sequence: CASGRGLAGGTDTQYF. In nucleotides, the CDR3 is TGTGCTAGTGGTCGCGGACTAGCGGGAGGGACAGATACGCAGTATTTT.

This clone was observed a single time. The V and J genes are TRBV2 and TRBJ2-1; the match to TRBD1 covers 8 bases. Germline CDR1 is SNHLY and CDR2 is FYNNEI. The CDR3 sequence is 15 residues long. With 6 bases clipped from V and 10 bases from J, the junction kept 14 bases outside the gene matches. CDR3 sequence reads: CASRKRTGTQREQFF. The CDR3 DNA reads as TGTGCCAGCAGGAAGAGGACAGGGACTCAAAGGGAGCAGTTCTTC.

This chain joins TRBV4-2 and TRBJ2-7; 9 nucleotides line up with TRBD2. This CDR3 has 16 amino acids. V lost 5 bases and J lost 6; bases outside the gene matches: 14. Germline CDR1 and CDR2: LGHNA and YNFKEQ. CDR3 DNA sequence: TGTGCCAGCAGCTACCTGGCGGGAGGGGATCGCCCCGAGCAGTACTTC. It is translated as CASSYLAGGDRPEQYF.

This CDR3 reads CASSQGREGETQYF. CDR3 in DNA: TGTGCCAGCAGCCAAGGGCGGGAGGGGGAGACCCAGTACTTC. The rearrangement uses TRBV3-1 (or the pseudogene TRBV3-2) and TRBJ2-5; 9 bases agree with TRBD2. There are 14 residues in the CDR3. V was pared by 1 base and J by 5 bases, with 2 bases of the junction left unmatched. Looked up from germline, CDR1 is LGHDT and CDR2 is YNNKEL (reference sequence).

This sequence joins TRBV19 and TRBJ1-4, with unresolved D. The CDR3 consists of 14 residues. CDR1 LNHDA and CDR2 SQIVND come from the germline V gene (reference sequence). Trimming removed 8 bases from V and 0 bases from J, with 10 bases in between. In nucleotides, the CDR3 is TGTGCCAGTGGCCAAACTACAACTAATGAAAAACTGTTTTTT. It specifies CASGQTTTNEKLFF.

CDR3 DNA: TGTGCCAGCAGTTTATCGACAGGCCGATATGAAAAACTGTTTTTT. Amino acids: CASSLSTGRYEKLFF. This chain links TRBV6-5 with TRBJ1-4; a possible D gene is TRBD1 (6 bases). The length of the CDR3 is 15 residues. The V end was cut by 4 bases, the J end by 6 bases, with 15 bases between. Germline V gene sequence: CDR1 MNHEY, CDR2 SVGAGI.